These 9 T cell receptor beta chains were sequenced from one sample in a study of Tregs in tolerant kidney transplant recipients (dated by TCRdb to between 2018 and 2021). Reading the label with the study, this specimen's time point is: blood sample drawn before combined kidney and bone marrow transplant. Library method: the immunoSEQ multiplex PCR assay. TCRdb stores this immuneACCESS table with in-frame sequences only. Part of the clones is absent; in the studies checked, under half of the shortfall reflects unresolved V genes, and no reason is known for the rest. The sample table records about 14,000 clones; about 82% of these occur just once. The leading ten clones occupy 1.5% to 2% of the sample. This material consisted of Tregs from blood, taken before the transplant. The receptors here all came from a human donor who received a combined kidney and bone marrow transplant.

The chain joins TRBV7-9 to TRBJ1-1; D gene ambiguous. Trimming left V 5 bases short and J 1 base short, with 17 bases between. Germline V gene sequence: CDR1 SEHNR, CDR2 FQNEAQ (reference sequence). The CDR3 loop spans 16 amino acids. CDR3 sequence (DNA): TGTGCCAGCAGCCGCCGCCTGGTACAGACGAACACTGAAGCTTTCTTT. This translates into CASSRRLVQTNTEAFF.

The chain employs TRBV2 and TRBJ2-3; perhaps TRBD1 as D (6 bases). The CDR3 is made up of 14 amino acids. Germline V gene lookup returns CDR1 SNHLY and CDR2 FYNNEI. The V gene lost 3 bases and the J gene lost 3 bases, with 10 bases spanning the gap. The CDR3 DNA is TGTGCCAGCAGTGATAGGGGGATAACAGATACGCAGTATTTT. Protein sequence: CASSDRGITDTQYF.

The rearrangement uses TRBV21-1 and TRBJ2-3; the table assigns TRBD1, which was not confirmed against the DNA. TRBV21-1 is a known pseudogene. The CDR3 is made up of 15 amino acids. The CDR3 reads CASSKVRGFTDTQYF. The CDR3 DNA reads TGTGCCAGCAGCAAAGTGAGGGGGTTCACAGATACGCAGTATTTT.

This clone appeared a few times. The V gene is TRBV2, the J gene TRBJ1-6; a possible D gene is TRBD1 (6 bases). Trimming pared 7 bases from V and 0 bases from J, leaving 13 bases between. The CDR3 runs 16 residues. Germline loops: CDR1 SNHLY, CDR2 FYNNEI. The CDR3 here is CASIIGQSSYNSPLHF. CDR3 in DNA: TGTGCCAGCATTATAGGACAGAGCTCCTATAATTCACCCCTCCACTTT. The full variable domain, rest sourced from reference TRBV2 and TRBJ1-6, is EPEVTQTPSHQVTQMGQEVILRCVPISNHLYFYWYRQILGQKVEFLVSFYNNEISEKSEIFDDQFSVERPDGSNFTLKIRSTKLEDSAMYFCASIIGQSSYNSPLHFGNGTRLTVT.

This clone was seen a handful of times. V usage is TRBV30 and J usage is TRBJ1-2; D possibly corresponds to TRBD1 (6 bases). V dropped 4 bases and J dropped 8 bases, with 14 bases sitting between them. The germline gives CDR1 GTSNPN, CDR2 SVGIG (reference sequence). CDR3 size: 12 residues. The CDR3 region is CAWTRGGRGYTF. CDR3 nucleotides: TGTGCCTGGACAAGGGGGGGCAGGGGCTACACCTTC.

The chain carries TRBV30 and TRBJ2-7; 7 nucleotides line up with TRBD1. The CDR3 length is 15 residues. Losses at the gene ends were 4 bases for V and 3 bases for J; bases not matched to a gene: 12. CDR1 GTSNPN and CDR2 SVGIG come from the germline V gene (reference sequence). For the CDR3, the DNA is TGTGCCTGGATGCGACAGGGCCTTACCAACTACGAGCAGTACTTC. It codes for CAWMRQGLTNYEQYF.

The chain carries TRBV7-2 and TRBJ2-3; unclear D gene. Germline values: CDR1 SGHTA, CDR2 FQGNSA. This CDR3 contains 14 residues. The V end lost 0 bases, the J end lost 2 bases, and 6 bases lay between the germline ends. The CDR3 region has the DNA TGTGCCAGCAGCTTAGCACTCGTCACAGATACGCAGTATTTT. Amino acid sequence: CASSLALVTDTQYF.

The rearrangement joins TRBV7-2 to TRBJ1-4; no clear D gene. V was clipped by 5 bases and J by 2 bases, with 6 bases between them. Germline CDR1 SGHTA, CDR2 FQGNSA. The CDR3 spans 13 residues. CDR3 in amino acids: CASSPGTNEKLFF. CDR3 coding DNA: TGTGCCAGCAGCCCGGGGACTAATGAAAAACTGTTTTTT.

The chain employs TRBV2 and TRBJ1-2; possibly TRBD1 for D (5 bases). This CDR3 comprises 14 residues. In germline, CDR1 is SNHLY, CDR2 FYNNEI. Trimming removed 2 bases from V and 3 bases from J, with 10 bases in between. The CDR3 sequence: CASSEWVGDYGYTF. In DNA, the CDR3 is TGTGCCAGCAGTGAATGGGTAGGGGACTATGGCTACACCTTC.